This T cell receptor (beta chain) originates from a study of T cell responses to AZD1222 COVID-19 vaccine. Clones were sequenced by immunoSEQ multiplex PCR, and TCRdb holds only the in-frame ones, with some missing. The profile covers 120,000 or so clones, with 80% to 95% appearing a single time and 11% to 15% taken by the ten largest. V was trimmed by 4 bases and J by 2 bases, leaving 13 bases between them. The CDR3 loop spans 16 amino acids. Germline CDR1 and CDR2: SGHDT and YYEEEE. The clonotype originates from an adult in good health. The chain uses TRBV5-6 and TRBJ2-6; D possibly matches TRBD1 or TRBD2 (5 bases each). The sample in question was peripheral blood, obtained on day 0 of AZD1222 vaccination. Here the CDR3 reads CASSNLRGAGANVLTF. The CDR3, as DNA: TGTGCCAGCAGCAATCTTAGGGGAGCTGGGGCCAACGTCCTGACTTTC.